The entry that follows covers one T cell receptor beta chain sequence. As yet, its antigen is unknown. The data stem from a study of vaccination effects on CD4 cells after COVID-19. Study results and caveats: Marked clonal contraction was seen in infection- and vaccine-induced clones late after vaccination.

Germline V gene data show CDR1 as LGHNA and CDR2 as YSLEER. The V gene lost 2 bases and the J gene lost 1 base, with 5 bases spanning the gap. The CDR3 is made up of 13 amino acids. Assay used: immunoSEQ multiplex PCR; TCRdb lists only in-frame clones, some missing. Of 10,000 to 15,000 clones in the sample, around 68% are singletons; the top ten hold about 8.1%. CD4+ T cells specific for antigen were expanded with viral peptide pools by the ViraFEST assay before sequencing. Subsequent to a culture period of about nine days, CD4+ T cells were isolated. Vaccine administered to participants consisted of two doses of either BNT162b2 or mRNA-1273. Nucleocapsid antibodies were negative in the vaccine recipients, who had never had SARS-CoV-2 infection. Cells had half their medium changed to IL-2 medium on days 3 and 7.

The chain couples TRBV4-3 to TRBJ1-2; D remains unclear. Sequenced material: CD4+ T cells from PBMCs cultured with SARS-CoV-2 spike peptides, taken after COVID-19 vaccination. The source of this sequence is a human donor who received a COVID-19 vaccine. The DNA for the CDR3 is TGCGCCAGCAGCCAAAAGGGTAACTATGGCTACACCTTC. Translation: CASSQKGNYGYTF.